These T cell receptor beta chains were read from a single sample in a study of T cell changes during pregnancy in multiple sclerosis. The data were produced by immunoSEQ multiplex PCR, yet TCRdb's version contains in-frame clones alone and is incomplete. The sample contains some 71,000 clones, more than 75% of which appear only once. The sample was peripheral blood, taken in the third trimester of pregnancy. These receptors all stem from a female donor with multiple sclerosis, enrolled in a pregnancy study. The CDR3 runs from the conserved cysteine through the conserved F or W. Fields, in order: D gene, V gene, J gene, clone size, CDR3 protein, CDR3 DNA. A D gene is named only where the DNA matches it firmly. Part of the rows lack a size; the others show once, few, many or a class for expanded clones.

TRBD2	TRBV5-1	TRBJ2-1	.	CASSLAGEGYNEQFF	TGCGCCAGCAGCTTGGCCGGGGAGGGCTACAATGAGCAGTTCTTC
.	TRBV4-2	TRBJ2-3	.	CASSRSMTPTSTDTQYF	TGTGCCAGCAGCCGATCCATGACTCCTACTAGCACAGATACGCAGTATTTT
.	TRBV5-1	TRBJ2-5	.	CASSRGSSQETQYF	TGCGCCAGCAGCCGCGGCAGCTCCCAAGAGACCCAGTACTTC
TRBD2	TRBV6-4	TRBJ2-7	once	CASGCERGRTTTYEQYF	TGTGCCAGCGGTTGTGAGCGGGGACGAACGACCACCTACGAGCAGTACTTC
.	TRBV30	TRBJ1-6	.	CAWSTSGGSSPLHF	TGTGCCTGGAGTACCTCAGGTGGTAGTTCACCCCTCCACTTT
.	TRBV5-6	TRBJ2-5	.	CASRTGQSATGEETQYF	TGTGCCAGCAGGACCGGACAAAGTGCGACGGGGGAAGAGACCCAGTACTTC
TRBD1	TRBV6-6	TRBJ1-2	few	CASSSDRDYGYTF	TGTGCCAGCAGTTCGGACAGGGACTATGGCTACACCTTC
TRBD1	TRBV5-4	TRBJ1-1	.	CASSLDRDTEAFF	TGTGCCAGCAGCCTGGACAGGGACACTGAAGCTTTCTTT
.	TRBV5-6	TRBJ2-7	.	CASSLVLDAYEQYF	TGTGCCAGCAGCTTGGTTCTAGATGCCTACGAGCAGTACTTC
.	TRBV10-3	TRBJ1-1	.	CAISESDRGAFF	TGTGCCATCAGTGAGTCGGACCGGGGAGCTTTCTTT
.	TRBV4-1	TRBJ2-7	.	CASSQGPGVAGEQYF	TGCGCCAGCAGCCAAGGGCCAGGGGTGGCGGGCGAGCAGTACTTC
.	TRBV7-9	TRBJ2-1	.	CASSLRGSPNEQFF	TGTGCCAGCAGCTTAAGGGGCTCCCCCAATGAGCAGTTCTTC